These 22 T cell receptor beta chains were all obtained from the same sample, sequenced in a study of T cells in Graves' hyperthyroidism and ophthalmopathy. RNA transcripts gave rise to amplified TCR beta CDR3 regions. RT-PCR in the first round (using the HTBI primer set) targeted the TCR CDR3. TCRdb used MiXCR to reprocess the multiplex PCR reads, holding one entry per CDR3 protein. The sample shows 490,000 or so distinct CDR3 sequences, roughly 21% of them seen only once. The sample comprised blood. The source is a man aged 35 to 55 with Graves' ophthalmopathy.

This clonotype was seen more than once but under ten times. The rearrangement links TRBV12-3 or TRBV12-4 to TRBJ1-5; D unclear. This CDR3 is built from 12 residues. V gave up 3 bases and J gave up 9 bases, with 9 bases separating them. As DNA, the CDR3 is TGTGCCAGCAGTTTCATGGGGAGGCCCCAGCATTTT. Translated: CASSFMGRPQHF.

This clonotype was counted ten times or more. J is TRBJ2-3 and V is TRBV20-1; 7 nucleotides match TRBD2. The CDR3 loop spans 14 amino acids. CDR1 is DFQATT, CDR2 SNEGSKA, per germline (reference sequence). Trimming cost V 6 bases and J 2 bases; bases outside gene matches: 8. Written as DNA, the CDR3 is TGCAGTGCCGTGATCGGGGGGAACACAGATACGCAGTATTTT. It codes for CSAVIGGNTDTQYF.

This clonotype has at least ten counts. The rearrangement uses TRBV11-2 and TRBJ2-1; 16 bases are a match to TRBD2. V shed 8 bases and J 2 bases; nucleotides not matched to a gene: 15. Germline V gene lookup returns CDR1 SGHAT and CDR2 FQNNGV. This CDR3 comprises 20 residues. The CDR3, as DNA: TGTGCCAGCGGATACCCCCCTACCGGGACTAGCGGGAGGGCCTACAATGAGCAGTTCTTC. Amino acid sequence: CASGYPPTGTSGRAYNEQFF.

A single count supports this clonotype. J is TRBJ1-5 and V is TRBV19; no reliable D call. Trimming took off 1 base at V and 5 bases at J, with 3 bases between the two ends. This CDR3 has 12 residues. The germline CDR1 and CDR2 sequences are LNHDA and SQIVND (reference sequence). As DNA, the CDR3 is TGTGCCAGTAGTATAGCTCATCAGCCCCAGCATTTT. Protein product: CASSIAHQPQHF.

In this sample, this clonotype turned up many times. The rearrangement uses TRBV2 and TRBJ2-1, with 8 bases that match TRBD2. The germline V gene encodes CDR1 SNHLY and CDR2 FYNNEI. The CDR3 is 16 residues long. V was clipped by 3 bases and J by 7 bases; unmatched bases: 11. The CDR3 loop is CASSDAGAGEENEQFF. CDR3 nucleotides: TGTGCCAGCAGTGATGCGGGAGCGGGAGAGGAAAATGAGCAGTTCTTC.

This clonotype was found a few times. The chain combines TRBV20-1 with TRBJ2-1, with 8 nucleotides matching TRBD2. Germline values: CDR1 DFQATT, CDR2 SNEGSKA (reference sequence). The CDR3 consists of 15 residues. Trimming at V came to 6 bases and at J to 0 bases, leaving 7 bases not matched to a gene. This CDR3 reads CSAQSGSTSYNEQFF. CDR3 nucleotide sequence: TGCAGTGCCCAAAGCGGGAGTACCTCCTACAATGAGCAGTTCTTC.

V and J are TRBV2 and TRBJ1-5; unclear D gene. This CDR3 is built from 14 residues. Trimming pared 0 bases from V and 5 bases from J, leaving 8 bases between. Germline values: CDR1 SNHLY, CDR2 FYNNEI. The CDR3 sequence: CASSEAHTYQPQHF. CDR3 coding DNA: TGTGCCAGCAGTGAAGCCCATACCTATCAGCCCCAGCATTTT.

The chain recombines TRBV24-1 with TRBJ2-1; 8 bases fit TRBD1. The V segment lost 3 bases and the J segment 7 bases; nucleotides outside the gene matches: 4. From germline, CDR1 is KGHDR and CDR2 SFDVKD. CDR3 length: 14 residues. The CDR3: CATSDNRGTNEQFF. The CDR3 bases are TGTGCCACCAGTGATAACAGGGGGACTAATGAGCAGTTCTTC.

This clonotype turned up a few times. The V call is TRBV5-1, the J call TRBJ2-3; 7 bases are shared with TRBD1. The length of the CDR3 is 12 residues. V shed 5 bases and J 4 bases; nucleotides not matched to a gene: 1. Germline values: CDR1 SGHRS, CDR2 YFSETQ. The CDR3 region is CASRQGADTQYF. The CDR3 nucleotides read TGCGCCAGCAGGCAGGGGGCAGATACGCAGTATTTT.

This clonotype was observed a handful of times. The junction and the germline gene differ at one end; a read error may be behind it. The chain is built from TRBV28 and TRBJ2-2; D may be TRBD2 (5 bases). Germline CDR1 MDHEN, CDR2 SYDVKM. The CDR3 is 14 residues long. The CDR3 DNA follows: TGTGCCAGCGTTACAGAGACGAACACCGGGGAGCTGCTTTTT. Amino acid sequence: CASVTETNTGELLF. The full variable domain, completed using reference TRBV28 and TRBJ2-2, is DVKVTQSSRYLVKRTGEKVFLECVQDMDHENMFWYRQDPGLGLRLIYFSYDVKMKEKGDIPEGYSVSREKKERFSLILESASTNQTSMYLCASVTETNTGELLFGEGSRLTVL.

In this sample, this clonotype turned up many times. The V and J genes are TRBV7-9 and TRBJ2-3, with TRBD2 matching 9 bases. The junction had 8 bases not matched to a gene; V was cut back by 5 bases and J by 2 bases. There are 16 residues in the CDR3. In germline, CDR1 is SEHNR, CDR2 FQNEAQ (reference sequence). The CDR3 coding sequence is TGTGCCAGCAGCGATCCGCTAGCGGGGTACACAGATACGCAGTATTTT. Residues: CASSDPLAGYTDTQYF.

The V call is TRBV6-5, the J call TRBJ1-6; 7 bases align to TRBD1. CDR3 length: 15 amino acids. The germline gives CDR1 MNHEY, CDR2 SVGAGI. V lost 2 bases and J lost 10; bases outside the gene matches: 8. CDR3 amino acids: CASSYEGQGGSPLHF. The CDR3 DNA reads TGTGCCAGCAGTTACGAAGGTCAGGGGGGGTCACCCCTCCACTTT.

The V call is TRBV9, the J call TRBJ2-3, with D possibly matching TRBD1 (6 bases). The CDR3 has 13 amino acids. From germline, CDR1 is SGDLS and CDR2 YYNGEE. V was cut by 3 bases and J by 5 bases, with 10 bases left in between. The chain's CDR3 is CASSAPGVDTQYF. The CDR3 DNA follows: TGTGCCAGCAGCGCACCAGGGGTAGATACGCAGTATTTT.

This clonotype appeared a few times. The rearrangement links TRBV5-1 to TRBJ2-2; D uncertain. V was clipped by 4 bases and J by 8 bases, with 15 bases between them. The CDR3 contains 14 residues. Germline V gene sequence: CDR1 SGHRS, CDR2 YFSETQ. In DNA, the CDR3 is TGCGCCAGCAGCCCCACTTTAACCGGGGGGGAGCTGTTTTTT. This codes for CASSPTLTGGELFF.

The chain combines TRBV5-1 with TRBJ2-7, with TRBD2 matching 14 bases. J was trimmed by 4 bases and V by 7 bases; bases with no gene match: 7. The CDR3 consists of 15 residues. CDR1 SGHRS and CDR2 YFSETQ come from the germline V gene. The CDR3 here is CASGPGLAGVYEQYF. In DNA, the CDR3 is TGCGCCAGCGGCCCGGGACTAGCGGGAGTTTACGAGCAGTACTTC.

The rearrangement joins TRBV5-8 to TRBJ1-5; D unclear. The CDR3 is made up of 15 amino acids. The V and J ends lost 4 bases and 1 base respectively, with 12 bases between them. From germline, CDR1 is SGHTS and CDR2 YDEGEE. CDR3 bases: TGTGCCAGCAGCCTCCTGATGGGGAGCAATCAGCCCCAGCATTTT. Protein: CASSLLMGSNQPQHF.

This clonotype was seen more than once but under ten times. The chain carries TRBV29-1 and TRBJ2-5; 10 bases line up with TRBD2. V dropped 4 bases and J dropped 0; count of bases not matched to a gene: 11. The CDR3 consists of 17 residues. CDR1 SQVTM and CDR2 ANQGSEA come from the germline V gene. Written as DNA, the CDR3 is TGCAGCGTTGCACGAGAGCCTAGCGGGAGCTACCAAGAGACCCAGTACTTC. This sequence encodes CSVAREPSGSYQETQYF.

There are many counts of this clonotype. The rearrangement links TRBV28 to TRBJ2-7; D ambiguous. This CDR3 contains 14 residues. Germline V gives CDR1 MDHEN, CDR2 SYDVKM. V dropped 6 bases and J dropped 8 bases, with 20 bases sitting between them. The CDR3 nucleotides are TGTGCCAGCAGCCCCGTCGCTTCGGTGTCAAAGCAGTACTTC. Residues: CASSPVASVSKQYF.

This clonotype was counted between two and nine times. The chain carries TRBV7-9 and TRBJ2-7; D remains unclear. Germline V CDR1 and CDR2: SEHNR, FQNEAQ (reference sequence). The CDR3 extends over 13 amino acids. V lost 6 bases and J lost 2, with 11 bases in between. The CDR3 sequence: CASSSGETYEQYF. In nucleotides, the CDR3 is TGTGCCAGCAGTTCAGGCGAAACCTACGAGCAGTACTTC.

The V gene is TRBV19, the J gene TRBJ1-1, with 7 nucleotides matching TRBD1. V lost 3 bases and J lost 1; bases outside the gene matches: 2. Looked up from germline, CDR1 is LNHDA and CDR2 is SQIVND (reference sequence). The CDR3 is 14 residues long. CDR3 residues: CASSMGQRNTEAFF. Here the CDR3 DNA reads TGTGCCAGTAGTATGGGACAGAGGAACACTGAAGCTTTCTTT.

Points on this clonotype: Relative to the germline gene, one junction end is altered; a read error may explain this. This rearrangement joins TRBV9 to TRBJ1-2, with a possible D match to TRBD1 (6 bases). CDR3 size: 14 residues. Germline CDR1 is SGDLS and CDR2 is YYNGEE. The CDR3 protein is CASSVTDRPYSYTF. The CDR3 DNA sequence: TGTGCCAGCAGCGTAACCGACAGGCCCTATAGCTACACCTTC.

The J gene is TRBJ2-1, the V gene TRBV9; weak D call: TRBD2 (5 bases). V was clipped by 0 bases and J by 0 bases, with 22 bases between them. CDR3 length equals 20 residues. CDR1 and CDR2 from the germline V gene are SGDLS and YYNGEE. DNA for the CDR3: TGTGCCAGCAGCGTAGCTAAGGCGGGCGGCGGTCCCCCCTCCTACAATGAGCAGTTCTTC. Amino acids: CASSVAKAGGGPPSYNEQFF.